This TCR beta chain was recovered during a study of T cell responses to AZD1222 COVID-19 vaccine (dated by TCRdb to the early 2020s). For context, the study as a whole: AZD1222 recipients with second doses at about 4 weeks or about 12 weeks were pooled, because spike-specific TCR depth and breadth did not differ between schedules. A total of around 240 trial participants underwent TCR sequencing, of whom approximately 210 received two doses of AZD1222 and roughly 25 received two doses of the MenACWY control vaccine. Trial participants were enrolled by age into subgroups of 18-55, 56-69 and 70-plus years, and roughly 160, 29 and 62 TCR-sequenced participants, respectively, were included in these subgroups.

V is reduced by 8 bases and J by 8 bases, leaving a spacing of 18 bases between them. CDR1 and CDR2, looked up from the germline V gene, are SNHLY and FYNNEI. The CDR3 starts with the cysteine, ends with the phenylalanine, and has 13 residues. This entry keeps only the CDR3 DNA: 39 bases, framed from base 1. Regarding this clone: What this receptor recognizes is not known. No qualities accompany the bases; no much larger clone lies one base away.

Results and caveats for the whole study, not just this receptor: Conclusions about previously exposed vaccinees are limited because only a handful of AZD1222 recipients were SARS-CoV-2 seropositive at baseline. Nearly half of unique spike-specific TCRs reportedly recognized epitopes outside regions mutated in the B.1.351 and B.1.1.7 variants. Spike-specific TCR breadth and depth rose significantly after two AZD1222 doses compared with day 0 and with MenACWY recipients. Participants were mostly white British and included more females than males, and it was suggested by the authors that clonal diversity may have been underestimated. The 56-69-year group was small, and its depth increase did not reach significance, likely because of low power. No day 14 peak-response samples were available, so repertoires were characterized only after the peak T cell response. The whole spike protein was spanned by vaccine-associated CD4 TCRs, and dominant responses were seen in regions 160-218 and 743-854.

The CDR3 regions of human TCRbeta chains were analyzed by immunosequencing. Concerning the study's data processing: Repertoire TCRs were matched against a reference library of SARS-CoV-2-specific TCRs generated with the MIRA antigen-specificity platform. Breadth was defined as the fraction of unique TCRs that were SARS-CoV-2-associated. Depth was defined as the fraction of total T cells that were SARS-CoV-2-associated. Using the MIRA data, every spike-specific TCR was mapped to the spike region that the TCR reacted to and assigned to either a CD4 or a CD8 class. Log10-transformed breadth and depth values were compared by one-way ANOVA with Sidak's multiple comparisons tests. Here the immuneACCESS table is served through TCRdb, limited to in-frame sequences with V and J called. Missing clones are a known gap in these copies; in checked studies unresolved V genes cover under half, and the rest lacks a known reason. V and J calls and clone size follow that table, whereas D and trimming were derived from the DNA. A total of about 110,000 clones appear in this sample, under 95% of them only once. The ten largest account for about 8.3% of the sample.

This specimen's time point label, interpreted: baseline before first vaccination. The vaccinee samples were drawn from two UK trials, COV001 and COV002, one of which was a single-blind randomized controlled phase 2/3 trial testing AZD1222 (ChAdOx1 nCoV-19) in healthy adults. For TCRbeta chain sequencing, PBMC samples from trial participants were taken at day 0 and at day 28 after the second dose. The origin of this receptor is an adult in good health. Here the sequenced sample was peripheral blood, taken on day 0 of AZD1222 vaccination. This chain is built from TRBV2 and TRBJ1-1; no D segment can be confidently identified. The CDR3 in this case is CASLAWAPGEAFF. At the DNA level, the sequence is TGTGCCAGCCTCGCCTGGGCTCCTGGGGAAGCTTTCTTT.